The following is a T cell receptor (beta chain) sequence with its context. These data come from a study of blood T cell repertoires in COVID-19. Data came from immunoSEQ multiplex PCR; TCRdb stores just in-frame clones and leaves some out. The data show approximately 140,000 clones, 87% seen once. Germline V gene data show CDR1 as MNHEY and CDR2 as SVGAGI. The CDR3 runs 14 residues. V gave up 0 bases and J gave up 1 base, with 3 bases separating them. The clonotype comes from a man older than 75 with acute or convalescent COVID-19. The sample taken for sequencing was peripheral blood. This chain links TRBV6-5 with TRBJ2-2; the D is unclear. CDR3 bases: TGTGCCAGCAGTTACTCCGGGAACACCGGGGAGCTGTTTTTT. This gives the protein CASSYSGNTGELFF.